The rows below give T cell receptor beta chains drawn from one sample of a study of patients and donors after allogeneic stem cell transplantation. TCRdb re-called the RT-PCR reads through MiXCR, storing one row per CDR3 protein. The data contain some 160,000 distinct CDR3 sequences, about 24% of them singletons. Material: blood, either unsorted or a sorted T cell fraction (not recorded which). The receptors shown here come from a human donor who was either an allogeneic HSCT recipient or a stem cell or donor lymphocyte infusion donor (not recorded which). It is not recorded whose cells these are; they may come from a transplant donor. The CDR3 runs from the conserved cysteine through the conserved F or W. The D gene is left open where the match is weak. For some rows the clone size is stated as once, few or many, or as a class when expanded; others skip it.

d_call: .
v_call: TRBV4-3
clone_size: few
j_call: TRBJ2-1
cdr3_nt: TGCGCCAGCAGCCAAGATCTCCGGGAGAGGTACAATGAGCAGTTCTTC
cdr3_aa: CASSQDLRERYNEQFF

d_call: TRBD2
v_call: TRBV9
clone_size: .
j_call: TRBJ2-2
cdr3_nt: TGTGCCAGCAGCGACCTAGCGGGAGTTACCGGGGAGCTGTTTTTT
cdr3_aa: CASSDLAGVTGELFF

d_call: TRBD1
v_call: TRBV28
clone_size: .
j_call: TRBJ2-1
cdr3_nt: TGTGCCAGCGGCTTAGAGGGACAGATATACAATGAGCAGTTCTTC
cdr3_aa: CASGLEGQIYNEQFF

d_call: .
v_call: TRBV7-8
clone_size: few
j_call: TRBJ2-2
cdr3_nt: TGTGCCAGCAGCCCCCTGGCTTGGGGGGACACCGGGGAGCTGTTTTTT
cdr3_aa: CASSPLAWGDTGELFF

d_call: TRBD1
v_call: TRBV5-5
clone_size: few
j_call: TRBJ1-6
cdr3_nt: TGTGCCAGCAGCAGCATCCGACAGGGCTACAATTCGGCCCTCCACTTT
cdr3_aa: CASSSIRQGYNSALHF

d_call: .
v_call: TRBV18
clone_size: .
j_call: TRBJ2-7
cdr3_nt: TGTGCCAGTAACCCGGGGGGACAGAGCTCCTACGAGCAGTACTTC
cdr3_aa: CASNPGGQSSYEQYF

d_call: TRBD2
v_call: TRBV20-1
clone_size: few
j_call: TRBJ2-7
cdr3_nt: TGCAGTGCTAGACGCCTAGCGGTCTCCTACGAGCAGTACTTC
cdr3_aa: CSARRLAVSYEQYF

d_call: TRBD2
v_call: TRBV5-1
clone_size: .
j_call: TRBJ2-2
cdr3_nt: TGCGCCAGCAGCTTGCTGGCGGGGGGGCTCACCGGGGAGCTGTTTTTT
cdr3_aa: CASSLLAGGLTGELFF

d_call: .
v_call: TRBV4-1
clone_size: .
j_call: TRBJ2-5
cdr3_nt: TGCGCCAGCAGCGAAACTGGAGAGACCCAGTACTTC
cdr3_aa: CASSETGETQYF

d_call: TRBD2
v_call: TRBV12-3/TRBV12-4
clone_size: few
j_call: TRBJ2-3
cdr3_nt: TGTGCCAGCAGGATACTAGCGGCCAGCACAGATACGCAGTATTTT
cdr3_aa: CASRILAASTDTQYF

d_call: TRBD2
v_call: TRBV10-3
clone_size: .
j_call: TRBJ2-3
cdr3_nt: TGTGCCGTCGGACTAGCGGCGCGCACAGATACGCAGTATTTT
cdr3_aa: CAVGLAARTDTQYF

d_call: .
v_call: TRBV30
clone_size: .
j_call: TRBJ1-6
cdr3_nt: TGTGCCCTGGGGCAGGGAGTAAATTCACCCCTCCACTTT
cdr3_aa: CALGQGVNSPLHF

d_call: .
v_call: TRBV7-3
clone_size: few
j_call: TRBJ1-1
cdr3_nt: TGTGCCAGCAGCTGGGGGGGTTTGGACACTGAAGCTTTCTTT
cdr3_aa: CASSWGGLDTEAFF

d_call: .
v_call: TRBV12-5
clone_size: .
j_call: TRBJ2-7
cdr3_nt: TGTGCTAGTGGTTTGTCCACAGGGTGGGGCGAGCAGTACTTC
cdr3_aa: CASGLSTGWGEQYF

d_call: .
v_call: TRBV5-1
clone_size: few
j_call: TRBJ1-5
cdr3_nt: TGCGCCAGCAGCCCAGGGATTATTGGCAATCAGCCCCAGCATTTT
cdr3_aa: CASSPGIIGNQPQHF

d_call: .
v_call: TRBV20-1
clone_size: few
j_call: TRBJ2-3
cdr3_nt: TGCAGTGCTAGCGACACAGGGACAGATACGCAGTATTTT
cdr3_aa: CSASDTGTDTQYF

d_call: TRBD1
v_call: TRBV9
clone_size: few
j_call: TRBJ1-2
cdr3_nt: TGTGCCAGCAGCGTAGCTACAGGGGATGGCTACACCTTC
cdr3_aa: CASSVATGDGYTF

d_call: .
v_call: TRBV6-1
clone_size: .
j_call: TRBJ1-5
cdr3_nt: TGTGCCTCCCGGGCCGGAATCAATCAGCCCCAGCATTTT
cdr3_aa: CASRAGINQPQHF

d_call: .
v_call: TRBV4-1
clone_size: .
j_call: TRBJ2-7
cdr3_nt: TGCGCCAGCAGCCCCTCTCCCCCGGTTTACGAGCAGTACTTC
cdr3_aa: CASSPSPPVYEQYF

d_call: .
v_call: TRBV12-3/TRBV12-4
clone_size: few
j_call: TRBJ1-2
cdr3_nt: TGTGCCAGCAGTCCGGGGGTCTATGGCTACACCTTC
cdr3_aa: CASSPGVYGYTF

d_call: .
v_call: TRBV7-2
clone_size: .
j_call: TRBJ2-3
cdr3_nt: TGTGCCAGCAGCCTAAAGACAGGTCACACAGATACGCAGTATTTT
cdr3_aa: CASSLKTGHTDTQYF

d_call: TRBD1
v_call: TRBV5-1
clone_size: .
j_call: TRBJ1-6
cdr3_nt: TGCGCCAGCAGCTTGGGGCAGGGGGCCGCCTATAATTCACCCCTCCACTTT
cdr3_aa: CASSLGQGAAYNSPLHF

d_call: .
v_call: TRBV20-1
clone_size: few
j_call: TRBJ2-3
cdr3_nt: TGCAGTGCTAGAGCGATGACGGGCACAGATACGCAGTATTTT
cdr3_aa: CSARAMTGTDTQYF

d_call: .
v_call: TRBV29-1
clone_size: .
j_call: TRBJ1-1
cdr3_nt: TGCAGCGTTGCCAGGAACTCGAACACTGAAGCTTTCTTT
cdr3_aa: CSVARNSNTEAFF

d_call: .
v_call: TRBV20-1
clone_size: many
j_call: TRBJ1-2
cdr3_nt: TGCAGTGCTCGGGGGGACGGAGGGACTAACTATGGCTACACCTTC
cdr3_aa: CSARGDGGTNYGYTF

d_call: .
v_call: TRBV19
clone_size: .
j_call: TRBJ1-5
cdr3_nt: TGTGCCAGTACCCAGGGGTCTCAGCCCCAGCATTTT
cdr3_aa: CASTQGSQPQHF

d_call: .
v_call: TRBV9
clone_size: few
j_call: TRBJ1-3
cdr3_nt: TGTGCCAGCAGCGTAGCCGGAGGGGCGGGAAACACCATATATTTT
cdr3_aa: CASSVAGGAGNTIYF

d_call: TRBD2
v_call: TRBV12-3/TRBV12-4
clone_size: few
j_call: TRBJ2-1
cdr3_nt: TGTGCCAGCAGGCGCAGCGGGGGTTCCTACAATGAGCAGTTCTTC
cdr3_aa: CASRRSGGSYNEQFF

d_call: .
v_call: TRBV2
clone_size: few
j_call: TRBJ1-2
cdr3_nt: TGTGCCAGCATTCCATGGGGGGAACGGGATGGCTACACCTTC
cdr3_aa: CASIPWGERDGYTF

d_call: TRBD1
v_call: TRBV5-1
clone_size: .
j_call: TRBJ1-2
cdr3_nt: TGCGCCAGCAGCTTAGACAGGGGGACGTCCTATGGCTACACCTTC
cdr3_aa: CASSLDRGTSYGYTF

d_call: TRBD1
v_call: TRBV18
clone_size: .
j_call: TRBJ2-7
cdr3_nt: TGTGCCAGCTCTAGGGACAGGGATACCTACGAGCAGTACTTC
cdr3_aa: CASSRDRDTYEQYF

d_call: .
v_call: TRBV7-9
clone_size: .
j_call: TRBJ1-3
cdr3_nt: TGTGCCAGCAGCTGGCCGAAAAGGGGACGAGCTCCCTCTGGAAACACCATATATTTT
cdr3_aa: CASSWPKRGRAPSGNTIYF

d_call: .
v_call: TRBV5-6
clone_size: few
j_call: TRBJ2-3
cdr3_nt: TGTGCCAGCAGCTTTCCGTCCCAGGGCCGGCATACGCAGTATTTT
cdr3_aa: CASSFPSQGRHTQYF

d_call: .
v_call: TRBV6-2/TRBV6-3
clone_size: .
j_call: TRBJ1-2
cdr3_nt: TGTGCCAGCAGCCCCAAAGGGTTCTATGGCTACACCTTC
cdr3_aa: CASSPKGFYGYTF

d_call: .
v_call: TRBV20-1
clone_size: many
j_call: TRBJ1-5
cdr3_nt: TGCAGTGCTAGGGGGTATTGGGATCAGCCCCAGCATTTT
cdr3_aa: CSARGYWDQPQHF

d_call: .
v_call: TRBV6-2/TRBV6-3
clone_size: .
j_call: TRBJ1-2
cdr3_nt: TGTGCCAGCACCACCCGGGGACGGACTAAAACTAACTATGGCTACACCTTC
cdr3_aa: CASTTRGRTKTNYGYTF

d_call: .
v_call: TRBV20-1
clone_size: few
j_call: TRBJ1-4
cdr3_nt: TGCAGTGCTATGGGACCGCTTGAAAAACTGTTTTTT
cdr3_aa: CSAMGPLEKLFF

d_call: .
v_call: TRBV5-6
clone_size: .
j_call: TRBJ1-6
cdr3_nt: TGTGCCAGCAGCAGCCCTACAGGCTATAATTCACCCCTCCACTTT
cdr3_aa: CASSSPTGYNSPLHF

d_call: .
v_call: TRBV12-3/TRBV12-4
clone_size: many
j_call: TRBJ1-1
cdr3_nt: TGTGCCAGCAGTTTACTTCCCGGCCCCGGGAACACTGAAGCTTTCTTT
cdr3_aa: CASSLLPGPGNTEAFF

d_call: .
v_call: TRBV4-2
clone_size: few
j_call: TRBJ1-4
cdr3_nt: TGTGCCAGCAGCCAGCAGGGTAGAGATGAAAAACTGTTTTTT
cdr3_aa: CASSQQGRDEKLFF

d_call: .
v_call: TRBV18
clone_size: .
j_call: TRBJ1-2
cdr3_nt: TGTGCCAGCTCACCCCACGTCCGTCGGGGTAACTATGGCTACACCTTC
cdr3_aa: CASSPHVRRGNYGYTF

d_call: TRBD2
v_call: TRBV6-6
clone_size: few
j_call: TRBJ2-7
cdr3_nt: TGTGCCAGCAGTTACCCTAGCGGGAGTGGGTTGGCCGAGCAGTACTTC
cdr3_aa: CASSYPSGSGLAEQYF

d_call: .
v_call: TRBV5-1
clone_size: .
j_call: TRBJ2-3
cdr3_nt: TGCGCCAGCAGCTTGGCGGTGGTTGGGACAGATACGCAGTATTTT
cdr3_aa: CASSLAVVGTDTQYF

d_call: .
v_call: TRBV7-9
clone_size: few
j_call: TRBJ2-7
cdr3_nt: TGTGCCAGCAGCCATTCAGGGACGGCCCTCTCCTACGAGCAGTACTTC
cdr3_aa: CASSHSGTALSYEQYF

d_call: TRBD1
v_call: TRBV7-2
clone_size: many
j_call: TRBJ1-1
cdr3_nt: TGTGCCAGCAGGGGGACAGGGTCCTTGGACACTGAAGCTTTCTTT
cdr3_aa: CASRGTGSLDTEAFF

d_call: .
v_call: TRBV7-3
clone_size: few
j_call: TRBJ2-2
cdr3_nt: TGTGCCAGCAGCTTAACCGCGAACACCGGGGAGCTGTTTTTT
cdr3_aa: CASSLTANTGELFF

d_call: .
v_call: TRBV2
clone_size: .
j_call: TRBJ1-2
cdr3_nt: TGTGCCAGCAGTGAAGAAGGCTACACCTTC
cdr3_aa: CASSEEGYTF

d_call: .
v_call: TRBV21-1
clone_size: .
j_call: TRBJ2-2
cdr3_nt: TGTGCCAGCAGCGGAAAACAGGGTACCGGGGAGCTGTTTTTT
cdr3_aa: CASSGKQGTGELFF

d_call: .
v_call: TRBV5-1
clone_size: many
j_call: TRBJ1-1
cdr3_nt: TGCGCCAGCAGCTTGGTCGCGCCTTCGAACACTGAAGCTTTCTTT
cdr3_aa: CASSLVAPSNTEAFF

d_call: TRBD2
v_call: TRBV4-3
clone_size: .
j_call: TRBJ2-7
cdr3_nt: TGCGCCAGCAGCCAAGATTACAGCGGGGGAACCTACGAGCAGTACTTC
cdr3_aa: CASSQDYSGGTYEQYF

d_call: .
v_call: TRBV6-5
clone_size: once
j_call: TRBJ2-1
cdr3_nt: TGTGCCAGCAGCAAACGGGGGACCAGCAGGAATGAGCAGTTCTTC
cdr3_aa: CASSKRGTSRNEQFF

d_call: .
v_call: TRBV20-1
clone_size: many
j_call: TRBJ1-2
cdr3_nt: TGCAGTGCTAGATTCCTGGGCGATGGCTACACCTTC
cdr3_aa: CSARFLGDGYTF

d_call: .
v_call: TRBV5-5
clone_size: few
j_call: TRBJ1-6
cdr3_nt: TGTGCCAGCAGCAGTGCCGGGGTCCTCCACTTT
cdr3_aa: CASSSAGVLHF